The clone carrying this T cell receptor (beta chain) was counted only a few times. Each TCR cDNA library carried sample-specific barcodes on both ends. TCRdb reprocessed the 5' RACE reads with MiXCR, giving one entry per CDR3 protein. This table holds fewer than 450,000 distinct CDR3 sequences, around 30% found once. This sample was included in a study of identical twins' blood T cells. About the research overall: About six alpha and about 6 beta libraries together yielded tens of millions of reads.

Germline V gives CDR1 LGHNA, CDR2 YSLEER. The CDR3 spans 15 residues. V lost 1 base to trimming and J lost 1 base, with 10 bases between them. Reared together, all three twin pairs probably met the same infectious agents and vaccines. The sequence derives from a woman aged 18-49 years in good health. Specimen: PBMCs. The gene calls are TRBV4-3 and TRBJ1-2, with D unclear. The CDR3 nucleotides are TGCGCCAGCAGCCAAGTTCCAGTGCTTAACTATGGCTACACCTTC. It is translated as CASSQVPVLNYGYTF.